This entry concerns a single T cell receptor (beta chain). This specimen belongs to a study of blood T cell repertoires in COVID-19. Study-wide context: Spain, Italy and the United States supplied samples that represented acute and convalescent COVID-19. Nucleic acid was either cDNA or gDNA, and it came from T cells, B-cell-depleted T cells, or PBMCs.

Study processing details: Using reference gene primer amplification, nucleated cell counts were estimated. TCRdb keeps only in-frame clones here, not all; method: immunoSEQ multiplex PCR. V, J and clone size are taken as reported in that table, and D and trimming were inferred from the DNA itself. Here the sample spans nearly 85,000 clones, about 86% being singletons. The CDR3 is 15 residues long. Germline loops: CDR1 LGHDT, CDR2 YNNKEL (reference sequence). V trimming: 1 base; J trimming: 6 bases; junction bases outside the gene matches: 4. The V and J genes are TRBV3-1 (or the pseudogene TRBV3-2) and TRBJ2-3; 10 bases agree with TRBD2. The sequence came from a woman aged 60-70 years with acute or convalescent COVID-19. Material: peripheral blood. The CDR3, as DNA: TGTGCCAGCAGCCAAGGGACTAGCGGCGCGGATACGCAGTATTTT. It yields the protein CASSQGTSGADTQYF.